This is a list of T cell receptor beta chains from one sample in a study of CD8 T cells in Susac syndrome. From the immunoSEQ multiplex PCR reads, TCRdb called clonotypes with MiXCR, one entry per CDR3 protein. The sample yields about 130,000 distinct CDR3 sequences, around 95% seen once. Material: CD8+ T cells from PBMCs. These receptors all come from a human donor with Susac syndrome. CDR3s include the opening cysteine and the closing phenylalanine or tryptophan. D genes are given only for firm matches. Not all rows give a size; the values are once, few, many and, for expanded clones, a class.

- | TRBJ1-4 | - | TRBV29-1 | CSVVSQMGEKLFF | TGCAGCGTTGTGTCTCAGATGGGTGAAAAACTGTTTTTT
- | TRBJ2-2 | TRBD2 | TRBV20-1 | CARPGLATGELFF | TGCGCCCGACCAGGACTAGCGACCGGGGAGCTGTTTTTT
- | TRBJ2-5 | TRBD2 | TRBV7-3 | CASSLAGGGGTQYF | TGTGCCAGCAGCTTAGCGGGAGGAGGGGGGACCCAGTACTTC
- | TRBJ2-7 | TRBD2 | TRBV5-1 | CASSLGTGSGRSAEQYF | TGCGCCAGCAGCTTGGGTACAGGTAGCGGGAGGTCCGCTGAGCAGTACTTC
few | TRBJ1-2 | - | TRBV19 | CASSTLNYGYTF | TGTGCCAGTAGTACCTTGAACTATGGCTACACCTTC
- | TRBJ2-2 | - | TRBV11-1 | CASSPFGGSGELFF | TGTGCCAGCAGTCCGTTCGGGGGCAGCGGGGAGCTGTTTTTT
- | TRBJ2-5 | - | TRBV14 | CASSQGGAETQYF | TGTGCCAGCAGCCAGGGGGGAGCGGAGACCCAGTACTTC
- | TRBJ2-2 | - | TRBV29-1 | CSVVLLYPNTGELFF | TGCAGCGTTGTTTTACTCTACCCGAACACCGGGGAGCTGTTTTTT
- | TRBJ2-7 | - | TRBV7-2 | CASSLDRAAYEQYF | TGTGCCAGCAGCTTAGACAGGGCCGCCTACGAGCAGTACTTC
- | TRBJ2-2 | TRBD1 | TRBV20-1 | CSAGTEDTGELFF | TGCAGCGCCGGGACAGAAGACACCGGGGAGCTGTTTTTT
- | TRBJ2-5 | - | TRBV27 | CASSQQGRETQYF | TGTGCCAGCAGCCAACAGGGGAGGGAGACCCAGTACTTC
- | TRBJ1-1 | - | TRBV20-1 | CSARGRGADGTEAFF | TGCAGTGCTAGGGGGCGCGGTGCTGACGGGACTGAAGCTTTCTTT
once | TRBJ2-3 | - | TRBV25-1 | CASLDGETQYF | TGTGCCAGCCTCGACGGCGAGACGCAGTATTTT
- | TRBJ2-2 | - | TRBV14 | CASSQEVGELFF | TGTGCCAGCAGCCAAGAGGTCGGGGAGCTGTTTTTT
- | TRBJ1-2 | - | TRBV7-9 | CASSLGSLGYTF | TGTGCCAGCAGCTTAGGATCCCTTGGCTACACCTTC
- | TRBJ1-5 | TRBD1 | TRBV10-3 | CATEGQGASNQPQHF | TGTGCCACCGAGGGACAGGGAGCAAGCAATCAGCCCCAGCATTTT
- | TRBJ2-2 | TRBD2 | TRBV20-1 | CSAPLAGGNTGELFF | TGCAGTGCCCCTTTGGCGGGGGGTAACACCGGGGAGCTGTTTTTT
- | TRBJ2-3 | TRBD2 | TRBV20-1 | CSAGLAETSTDTQYF | TGCAGTGCTGGTCTAGCGGAGACTAGCACAGATACGCAGTATTTT
- | TRBJ2-1 | - | TRBV7-7 | CASSPTRGYGHNEQFF | TGTGCTAGCAGCCCGACGCGGGGTTACGGTCACAATGAGCAGTTCTTC
- | TRBJ1-2 | - | TRBV28 | CASTRSQPGYTF | TGTGCCAGCACTCGCAGTCAACCCGGCTACACCTTC
- | TRBJ1-5 | - | TRBV7-2 | CASSPRGQPQHF | TGTGCCAGCAGCCCCCGGGGCCAGCCCCAGCATTTT
- | TRBJ1-3 | - | TRBV29-1 | CSVAGSNTIYF | TGCAGCGTTGCGGGATCGAACACCATATATTTT
- | TRBJ2-3 | - | TRBV10-3 | CAISESLAWDTQYF | TGTGCCATCAGTGAGTCCCTAGCTTGGGATACGCAGTATTTT
- | TRBJ2-1 | - | TRBV13 | CASSPGVAGYNEQFF | TGTGCCAGCAGCCCAGGGGTAGCCGGATACAATGAGCAGTTCTTC
once | TRBJ1-2 | - | TRBV30 | CAWTGRWEATNYGYTF | TGTGCCTGGACTGGACGTTGGGAGGCTACTAACTATGGCTACACCTTC
once | TRBJ1-2 | TRBD1 | TRBV7-8 | CASSLGGQGYYGYTF | TGTGCCAGCAGCTTAGGGGGACAGGGATATTATGGCTACACCTTC
- | TRBJ2-2 | - | TRBV3-1 | CASSQDWGPGELFF | TGTGCCAGCAGCCAAGATTGGGGACCGGGGGAGCTGTTTTTT
once | TRBJ1-1 | - | TRBV5-1 | CASSLDGRYTEAFF | TGCGCCAGCAGCTTAGATGGTCGGTACACTGAAGCTTTCTTT
- | TRBJ2-7 | - | TRBV27 | CASSLSSGSLTYEQYF | TGTGCCAGCAGTTTATCGTCAGGTTCCTTGACCTACGAGCAGTACTTC
once | TRBJ2-5 | - | TRBV10-3 | CAISDGGETPETQYF | TGTGCCATCAGTGATGGAGGAGAGACCCCAGAGACCCAGTACTTC
once | TRBJ2-7 | TRBD1 | TRBV2 | CASSEGGTGDYEQYF | TGTGCCAGCAGTGAAGGAGGGACAGGGGACTACGAGCAGTACTTC
- | TRBJ1-2 | - | TRBV24-1 | CATSDQDWHYGYTF | TGTGCCACCAGTGACCAGGACTGGCACTATGGCTACACCTTC
- | TRBJ2-3 | - | TRBV29-1 | CSVGSGIRDTQYF | TGCAGCGTTGGTTCAGGGATAAGAGATACGCAGTATTTT
- | TRBJ2-5 | - | TRBV5-6 | CASSSSGTHPGETQYF | TGTGCCAGCAGCTCATCCGGGACTCATCCTGGGGAGACCCAGTACTTC
- | TRBJ2-3 | - | TRBV29-1 | CSPVLAQGGRTDTQYF | TGCAGCCCCGTCTTGGCGCAGGGTGGCCGCACAGATACGCAGTATTTT
- | TRBJ1-1 | - | TRBV28 | CASSDLSSNTEAFF | TGTGCCAGCAGTGACCTATCGTCGAACACTGAAGCTTTCTTT
- | TRBJ1-1 | - | TRBV11-2 | CASSLEGFTEAFF | TGTGCCAGCAGCTTAGAAGGGTTCACTGAAGCTTTCTTT
- | TRBJ2-1 | - | TRBV12-3/TRBV12-4 | CASSLAGTGGGPFF | TGTGCCAGCAGTTTAGCCGGTACGGGCGGTGGACCGTTCTTC
- | TRBJ2-3 | - | TRBV29-1 | CSVEDPHNHTQYF | TGCAGCGTTGAAGATCCCCACAACCATACGCAGTATTTT
- | TRBJ2-4 | - | TRBV28 | CASSGLASAKNIQYF | TGTGCCAGCTCAGGCCTGGCCTCAGCCAAAAACATTCAGTACTTC
- | TRBJ2-7 | TRBD1 | TRBV18 | CASSPTGGGYEQYF | TGTGCCAGCTCCCCAACAGGGGGCGGTTACGAGCAGTACTTC